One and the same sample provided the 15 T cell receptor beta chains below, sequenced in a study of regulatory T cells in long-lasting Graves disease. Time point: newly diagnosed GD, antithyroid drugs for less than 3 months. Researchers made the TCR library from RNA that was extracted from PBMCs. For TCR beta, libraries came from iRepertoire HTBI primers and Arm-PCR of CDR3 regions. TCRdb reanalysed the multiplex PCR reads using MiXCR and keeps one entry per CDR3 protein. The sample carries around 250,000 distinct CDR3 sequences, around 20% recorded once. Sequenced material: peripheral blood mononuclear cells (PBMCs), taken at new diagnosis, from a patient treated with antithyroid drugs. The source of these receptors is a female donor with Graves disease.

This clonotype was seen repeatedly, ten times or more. The CDR3 bases are TGTGCCAGCAGTCTTAGCGGGAGGGCCTTGTTCTTC. It yields the protein CASSLSGRALFF. The chain uses TRBV14 and TRBJ2-1, with 11 bases fitting TRBD2. The V gene end was trimmed by 6 bases and the J gene end by 15 bases; junction bases not matched to a gene: 7. The CDR3 is 12 residues long. CDR1 and CDR2 (germline): SGHDN, FVKESK.

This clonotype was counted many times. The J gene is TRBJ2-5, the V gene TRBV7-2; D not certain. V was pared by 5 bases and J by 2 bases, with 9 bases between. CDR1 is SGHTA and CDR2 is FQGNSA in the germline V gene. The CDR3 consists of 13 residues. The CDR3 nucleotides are TGTGCCAGCAGCCCGACGCGTCAAGAGACCCAGTACTTC. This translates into CASSPTRQETQYF.

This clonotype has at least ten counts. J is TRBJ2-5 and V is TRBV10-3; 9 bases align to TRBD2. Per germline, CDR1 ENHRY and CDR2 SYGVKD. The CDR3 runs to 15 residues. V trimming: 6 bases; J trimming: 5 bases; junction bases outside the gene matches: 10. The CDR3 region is CAISPGVAGVETQYF. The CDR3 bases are TGTGCCATCAGCCCCGGGGTAGCGGGAGTGGAGACCCAGTACTTC.

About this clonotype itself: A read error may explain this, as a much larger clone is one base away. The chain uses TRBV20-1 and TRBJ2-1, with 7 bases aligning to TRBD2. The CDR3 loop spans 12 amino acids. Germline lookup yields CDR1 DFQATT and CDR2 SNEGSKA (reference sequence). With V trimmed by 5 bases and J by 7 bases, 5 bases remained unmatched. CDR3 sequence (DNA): TGCAGTGCTGGTCTAGCGGCGAATGAGCAGTTCTTC. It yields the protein CSAGLAANEQFF.

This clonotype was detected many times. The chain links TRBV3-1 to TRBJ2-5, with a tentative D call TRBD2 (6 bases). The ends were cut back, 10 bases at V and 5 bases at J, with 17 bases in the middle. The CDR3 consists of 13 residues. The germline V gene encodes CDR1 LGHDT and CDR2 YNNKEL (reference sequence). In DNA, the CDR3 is TGTGCCAACAACTTAGAAGGAGGGGAGACCCAGTACTTC. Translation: CANNLEGGETQYF.

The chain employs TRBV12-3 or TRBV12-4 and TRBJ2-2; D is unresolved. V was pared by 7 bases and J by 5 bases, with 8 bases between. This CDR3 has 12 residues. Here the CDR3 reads CASTVGTGELFF. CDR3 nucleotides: TGTGCCAGCACCGTGGGAACCGGGGAGCTGTTTTTT.

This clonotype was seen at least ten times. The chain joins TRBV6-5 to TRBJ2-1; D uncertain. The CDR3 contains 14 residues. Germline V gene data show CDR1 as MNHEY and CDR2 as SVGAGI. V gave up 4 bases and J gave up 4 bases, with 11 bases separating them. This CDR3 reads CASSSAQFYNEQFF. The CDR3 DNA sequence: TGTGCCAGCAGTTCAGCCCAGTTTTACAATGAGCAGTTCTTC.

CDR3 DNA sequence: TGTGCCAGCAGCACCTACGGGGGAGGCGAGCAGTACTTC. This sequence encodes CASSTYGGGEQYF. The genes are TRBV14 and TRBJ2-7; possibly TRBD2 for D (6 bases). V was cut by 5 bases and J by 6 bases, with 14 bases left in between. This CDR3 has 13 amino acids. Per germline, CDR1 SGHDN and CDR2 FVKESK.

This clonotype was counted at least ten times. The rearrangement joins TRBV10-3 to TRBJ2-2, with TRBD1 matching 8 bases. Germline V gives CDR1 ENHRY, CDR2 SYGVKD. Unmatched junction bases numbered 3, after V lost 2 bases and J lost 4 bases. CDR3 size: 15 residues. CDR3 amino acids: CAISEQGATTGELFF. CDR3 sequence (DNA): TGTGCCATCAGTGAGCAGGGGGCTACCACCGGGGAGCTGTTTTTT.

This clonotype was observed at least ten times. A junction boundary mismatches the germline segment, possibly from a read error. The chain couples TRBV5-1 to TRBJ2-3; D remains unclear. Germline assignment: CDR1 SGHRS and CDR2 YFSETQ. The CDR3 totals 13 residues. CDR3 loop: CASSHGGTDTQYF. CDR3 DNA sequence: TGTGCCAGCAGCCATGGGGGCACAGATACGCAGTATTTT.

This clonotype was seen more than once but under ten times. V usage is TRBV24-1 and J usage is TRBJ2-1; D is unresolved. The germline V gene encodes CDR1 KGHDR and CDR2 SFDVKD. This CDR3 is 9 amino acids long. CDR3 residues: CTAPDEQFF. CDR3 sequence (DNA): TGTACCGCCCCAGATGAGCAGTTCTTC.

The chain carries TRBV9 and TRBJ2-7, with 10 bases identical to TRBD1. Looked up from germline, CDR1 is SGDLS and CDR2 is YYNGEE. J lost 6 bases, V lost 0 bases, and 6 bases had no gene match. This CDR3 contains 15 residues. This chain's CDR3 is CASSVDPGQGSEQYF. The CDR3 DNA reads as TGTGCCAGCAGCGTAGACCCGGGACAGGGGTCCGAGCAGTACTTC.

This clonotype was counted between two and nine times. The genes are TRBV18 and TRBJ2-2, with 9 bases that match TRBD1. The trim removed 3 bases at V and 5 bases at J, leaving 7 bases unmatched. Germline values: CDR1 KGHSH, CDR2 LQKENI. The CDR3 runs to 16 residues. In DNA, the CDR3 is TGTGCCAGCTCACCGTTCGGACAGGGGCGAACCGGGGAGCTGTTTTTT. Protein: CASSPFGQGRTGELFF.

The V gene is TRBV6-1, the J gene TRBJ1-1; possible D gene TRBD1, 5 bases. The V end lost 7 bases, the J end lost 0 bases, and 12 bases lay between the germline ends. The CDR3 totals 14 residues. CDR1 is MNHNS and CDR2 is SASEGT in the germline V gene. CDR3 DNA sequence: TGTGCCAGCACCGGGGGGTTGGTGAACACTGAAGCTTTCTTT. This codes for CASTGGLVNTEAFF.

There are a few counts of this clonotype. CDR3 residues: CSARDYDGTGELFF. CDR3 nucleotide sequence: TGCAGTGCTAGGGACTACGATGGCACCGGGGAGCTGTTTTTT. The V gene is TRBV20-1, the J gene TRBJ2-2; weak D call: TRBD2 (6 bases). Germline assignment: CDR1 DFQATT and CDR2 SNEGSKA (reference sequence). This CDR3 spans 14 amino acids. Trimming took 3 bases from V and 4 from J, leaving 12 bases between them.